This passage covers 19 T cell receptor beta chains from one sample sequenced in a study of T cell responses to AZD1222 COVID-19 vaccine. The table came from immunoSEQ multiplex PCR; TCRdb's copy has only in-frame clones and leaves some out. The table has some 150,000 clones, just under 95% seen once. The material sequenced was peripheral blood, taken on day 0 of AZD1222 vaccination. Receptor source: an adult in good health.

The chain employs TRBV10-3 and TRBJ1-2; tentative D call: TRBD1 (5 bases). The CDR3 is 15 amino acids. Germline V gene lookup returns CDR1 ENHRY and CDR2 SYGVKD. With 8 bases removed from V and 0 bases from J, the gap between germline ends came to 16 bases. The CDR3 spells CAIEGREKANYGYTF. The CDR3 nucleotides are TGTGCCATCGAGGGACGGGAGAAAGCTAACTATGGCTACACCTTC.

This chain connects TRBV5-1 to TRBJ2-1, with 7 nucleotides matching TRBD2. Per germline, CDR1 SGHRS and CDR2 YFSETQ. V was clipped by 2 bases and J by 5 bases; unmatched bases: 7. The CDR3 is 15 amino acids. The CDR3 nucleotides are TGCGCCAGCAGCTTTACCGGGACTACTCACAATGAGCAGTTCTTC. It is translated as CASSFTGTTHNEQFF.

CDR3: CASIVRGDYGYTF. CDR3 nucleotide sequence: TGTGCCAGTATAGTCAGGGGAGATTATGGCTACACCTTC. The chain carries TRBV19 and TRBJ1-2; weak D call: TRBD1 (6 bases). Trimming stripped 7 bases from V and 5 bases from J, with 14 bases between. Germline V gene lookup returns CDR1 LNHDA and CDR2 SQIVND (reference sequence). The CDR3 has 13 amino acids.

The J gene is TRBJ2-1, the V gene TRBV6-1, with 9 nucleotides matching TRBD1. Trimming at V came to 3 bases and at J to 2 bases, leaving 2 bases not matched to a gene. Germline loops: CDR1 MNHNS, CDR2 SASEGT. This CDR3 is built from 15 residues. DNA of the CDR3: TGTGCCAGCAGTGATACAGGGGGCGCCTACAATGAGCAGTTCTTC. Translation: CASSDTGGAYNEQFF.

The chain joins TRBV30 to TRBJ2-7; 8 positions agree with TRBD2. Trimming cost V 5 bases and J 4 bases; bases outside gene matches: 10. Germline loops: CDR1 GTSNPN, CDR2 SVGIG (reference sequence). CDR3 length equals 14 residues. The CDR3 sequence is CAWGPGGPVYEQYF. The CDR3 nucleotides are TGTGCCTGGGGACCGGGGGGGCCAGTATACGAGCAGTACTTC.

J is TRBJ1-5 and V is TRBV6-5, with 9 bases identical to TRBD1. V dropped 6 bases and J dropped 1; count of bases not matched to a gene: 4. This CDR3 comprises 15 residues. The V gene's germline CDR1 is MNHEY and CDR2 SVGAGI. The CDR3 coding sequence is TGTGCCAGCAGAAAGGGACAGGGAAGCAATCAGCCCCAGCATTTT. The encoded protein is CASRKGQGSNQPQHF.

This clone came up once. J is TRBJ1-1 and V is TRBV19, with 7 bases lining up with TRBD1. The V segment lost 5 bases and the J segment 1 base; nucleotides outside the gene matches: 7. Per germline, CDR1 LNHDA and CDR2 SQIVND (reference sequence). This CDR3 contains 15 residues. The DNA for the CDR3 is TGTGCCAGTAGTGTATCCGGGACAGCGAACACTGAAGCTTTCTTT. It translates to CASSVSGTANTEAFF.

This clone was detected once. The chain carries TRBV11-2 and TRBJ2-2; possible D gene TRBD2, 6 bases. V was trimmed by 5 bases and J by 1 base, leaving 11 bases between them. Germline assignment: CDR1 SGHAT and CDR2 FQNNGV. The CDR3 consists of 15 residues. The CDR3 nucleotides are TGTGCCAGCAGCCCAACTAGCTTGAACACCGGGGAGCTGTTTTTT. Protein product: CASSPTSLNTGELFF.

The chain is built from TRBV4-1 and TRBJ1-2, with D possibly TRBD1 on 5 matching bases. CDR3 length equals 14 residues. CDR1 is MGHRA and CDR2 is YSYEKL in the germline V gene. The ends were cut back, 4 bases at V and 8 bases at J, with 17 bases in the middle. CDR3 DNA sequence: TGCGCCAGCAGCCCCTCCGGGACGGACTTCGGCTACACCTTC. It specifies CASSPSGTDFGYTF.

The chain combines TRBV5-1 with TRBJ1-4; D is unclear. The CDR3 runs 15 residues. Looked up from germline, CDR1 is SGHRS and CDR2 is YFSETQ. With 0 bases removed from V and 3 bases from J, the gap between germline ends came to 9 bases. Here the CDR3 reads CASSLEGLPNEKLFF. DNA of the CDR3: TGCGCCAGCAGCTTGGAAGGGCTCCCTAATGAAAAACTGTTTTTT.

CDR3 loop: CASSFGMNTEAFF. Here the CDR3 DNA reads TGTGCCAGCAGCTTCGGGATGAACACTGAAGCTTTCTTT. This chain joins TRBV7-9 and TRBJ1-1; D remains unclear. The V end lost 3 bases, the J end lost 0 bases, and 5 bases lay between the germline ends. CDR3 size: 13 residues. Germline values: CDR1 SEHNR, CDR2 FQNEAQ (reference sequence).

The CDR3 sequence: CASSSQGKTQYF. The DNA of the CDR3 is TGTGCCAGCAGCTCCCAGGGGAAGACCCAGTACTTC. The chain couples TRBV5-8 to TRBJ2-5; D is perhaps TRBD1 (6 bases). Germline loops: CDR1 SGHTS, CDR2 YDEGEE. V gave up 3 bases and J gave up 6 bases, with 9 bases separating them. The CDR3 is made up of 12 amino acids.

In its sample, this clone was seen once. The chain employs TRBV5-1 and TRBJ1-1; 7 nucleotides agree with TRBD1. The germline gives CDR1 SGHRS, CDR2 YFSETQ. Losses at the gene ends were 7 bases for V and 0 bases for J; bases not matched to a gene: 6. This CDR3 contains 14 residues. The CDR3 nucleotides read TGCGCCAGCGGACTACAGGGGATGAACACTGAAGCTTTCTTT. As protein: CASGLQGMNTEAFF.

The chain recombines TRBV7-9 with TRBJ1-4; 8 nucleotides align to TRBD1. With V trimmed by 1 base and J by 5 bases, 3 bases remained unmatched. The CDR3 is 15 amino acids. Germline V gives CDR1 SEHNR, CDR2 FQNEAQ (reference sequence). CDR3 in amino acids: CASSLGWTGNEKLFF. DNA for the CDR3: TGTGCCAGCAGCTTAGGTTGGACAGGGAATGAAAAACTGTTTTTT.

This sequence joins TRBV7-9 and TRBJ2-3; D is unclear. Germline CDR1 reads SEHNR; CDR2 reads FQNEAQ (reference sequence). CDR3 size: 15 residues. V lost 2 bases and J 0 bases, leaving 9 bases between the germline ends. The DNA for the CDR3 is TGTGCCAGCAGCTTAAACTCATTTAGCACAGATACGCAGTATTTT. Amino acids: CASSLNSFSTDTQYF. Full variable domain (missing parts from reference TRBV7-9 and TRBJ2-3): DTGVSQNPRHKITKRGQNVTFRCDPISEHNRLYWYRQTLGQGPEFLTYFQNEAQLEKSRLLSDRFSAERPKGSFSTLEIQRTEQGDSAMYLCASSLNSFSTDTQYFGPGTRLTVL.

The chain couples TRBV12-5 to TRBJ2-2, with TRBD1 identical over 10 bases. V was clipped by 8 bases and J by 5 bases; unmatched bases: 8. CDR3 size: 15 residues. CDR1 and CDR2 (germline): LGHNT, FRNRAP. The CDR3 region is CASRGGDRGTGELFF. In nucleotides, the CDR3 is TGTGCTAGTAGGGGGGGGGACAGGGGTACCGGGGAGCTGTTTTTT. Full variable domain (outside the CDR3, taken from reference TRBV12-5 and TRBJ2-2): DARVTQTPRHKVTEMGQEVTMRCQPILGHNTVFWYRQTMMQGLELLAYFRNRAPLDDSGMPKDRFSAEMPDATLATLKIQPSEPRDSAVYFCASRGGDRGTGELFFGEGSRLTVL.

V gene TRBV5-6 combines with J gene TRBJ1-2; D may be TRBD1 (6 bases). V was cut by 2 bases and J by 4 bases, with 12 bases left in between. The CDR3 is made up of 14 amino acids. Per the germline V gene, CDR1 is SGHDT and CDR2 is YYEEEE. The CDR3 here is CASSFRTDSYGYTF. The CDR3 DNA reads as TGTGCCAGCAGCTTCCGGACAGACTCCTATGGCTACACCTTC.

This clone was found once. This chain joins TRBV11-2 and TRBJ2-3; D is undetermined. CDR1 and CDR2 (germline): SGHAT, FQNNGV. Trimming stripped 1 base from V and 5 bases from J, with 7 bases between. The CDR3 length is 13 residues. DNA for the CDR3: TGTGCCAGCAGCTTAGGTGGGCAAGATACGCAGTATTTT. The encoded protein is CASSLGGQDTQYF.

For the CDR3, the DNA is TGTGCCAGCACATACGGGGGCAGCTTCTCCTACGAGCAGTACTTC. Protein: CASTYGGSFSYEQYF. The chain employs TRBV5-6 and TRBJ2-7; D is perhaps TRBD1 or TRBD2 (6 bases each). V gave up 6 bases and J gave up 0 bases, with 16 bases separating them. Germline V gene lookup returns CDR1 SGHDT and CDR2 YYEEEE. The CDR3 covers 15 residues.